This T cell receptor (beta chain) appears in the sequencing data of a study of T-cell reconstitution after alpha-beta-depleted transplantation in children. General study points: Diversity of TCRbeta at day 60 was high in some patients, arising from surviving recipient T cells and thymic progenitors. Reports say that about two months after transplant, the alpha-beta T cells came out of several hundred graft clones that had expanded. By one year post-transplant, T-cell counts and diversity largely arose from T cells that were newly produced.

In regard to this clonotype: Antigen specificity is unknown.

Unique molecular identifiers were built into the TCRbeta library. TCRdb redid the calling of the PCR reads with MiXCR, one entry per CDR3 protein. The data show about 580,000 distinct CDR3 sequences, with more than 20% seen just once and roughly 14% held by the top ten. Source: PBMCs, mostly from graft donor cells, taken 360 days after TCRalphabeta/CD19-depleted stem cell transplant. This clonotype was sampled from a boy in the first two years of life who had a stem cell transplant for acute myeloid leukemia, so the T cells may come from the graft donor.

CDR3 loop: CASSLALARSYRYNEQFF. CDR3 nucleotides: TGCGCCAGCAGCTTGGCCCTAGCCCGATCTTACAGGTACAATGAGCAGTTCTTC. The gene calls are TRBV5-1 and TRBJ2-1; perhaps D is TRBD1 or TRBD2 (5 bases each). The CDR3 loop spans 18 amino acids. Germline V gene data show CDR1 as SGHRS and CDR2 as YFSETQ. V gave up 0 bases and J gave up 4 bases, with 20 bases separating them. The full variable domain, in which reference TRBV5-1 and TRBJ2-1 provide the parts outside the CDR3, is KAGVTQTPRYLIKTRGQQVTLSCSPISGHRSVSWYQQTPGQGLQFLFEYFSETQRNKGNFPGRFSGRQFSNSRSEMNVSTLELGDSALYLCASSLALARSYRYNEQFFGPGTRLTVL.